The 19 T cell receptor beta chains given below trace back to one sample, sequenced in a study of CD8+CD57+ T cells in acquired aplastic anemia. CD8+CD57+ cell expansion, shown by flow cytometry, had occurred in the patients selected for sequencing. The template for TCR beta VDJ and CDR3 sequence profiling was genomic DNA. Using its own MiXCR run on the reads, TCRdb lists one record per CDR3 protein. Seen here are about 160,000 distinct CDR3 sequences, around half observed once, and the top ten hold around 3%. The source material was sorted CD4+, CD8+, or CD8+CD57+ T cells (not recorded which) from PBMCs. The receptors here all came from a human donor with aplastic anemia.

The chain joins TRBV15 to TRBJ2-7, with 9 nucleotides matching TRBD1. Germline lookup yields CDR1 LNHNV and CDR2 YYDKDF (reference sequence). The CDR3 totals 14 residues. With 3 bases clipped from V and 3 bases from J, the junction kept 3 bases outside the gene matches. CDR3 sequence (DNA): TGTGCCACCAGCAGCCGGGACAGGGACTACGAGCAGTACTTC. This encodes CATSSRDRDYEQYF. The variable domain in full, with the rest retrieved from reference TRBV15 and TRBJ2-7, is DAMVIQNPRYQVTQFGKPVTLSCSQTLNHNVMYWYQQKSSQAPKLLFHYYDKDFNNEADTPDNFQSRRPNTSFCFLDIRSPGLGDTAMYLCATSSRDRDYEQYFGPGTRLTVT.

This clonotype has only a few counts. V and J are TRBV5-1 and TRBJ1-1, with TRBD1 matching over 7 bases. The CDR3 spans 15 residues. The germline CDR1 and CDR2 sequences are SGHRS and YFSETQ. The trim removed 1 base at V and 1 base at J, leaving 4 bases unmatched. This CDR3 is CASSLQGGANTEAFF. The CDR3 DNA reads TGCGCCAGCAGCTTGCAGGGGGGGGCGAACACTGAAGCTTTCTTT.

This clonotype was detected many times. The V and J genes are TRBV4-2 and TRBJ2-6, with 15 bases fitting TRBD2. Losses at the gene ends were 3 bases for V and 12 bases for J; bases not matched to a gene: 12. CDR3 length: 18 residues. Germline lookup yields CDR1 LGHNA and CDR2 YNFKEQ. CDR3 bases: TGTGCCAGCAGCCAGGGAGGACTAGCGGGAGGGCCTGCTCTCGTCCTGACTTTC. It specifies CASSQGGLAGGPALVLTF.

Many counts were recorded for this clonotype. The chain carries TRBV7-2 and TRBJ1-5; D unresolved. V dropped 7 bases and J dropped 3 bases, with 19 bases sitting between them. The CDR3 covers 16 residues. Germline V gene data show CDR1 as SGHTA and CDR2 as FQGNSA. CDR3 nucleotide sequence: TGTGCCAGCACCTCTAGCGGCAGGCACGACAATCAGCCCCAGCATTTT. Protein product: CASTSSGRHDNQPQHF.

The V gene is TRBV30, the J gene TRBJ1-5; D is perhaps TRBD1 (5 bases). In germline, CDR1 is GTSNPN, CDR2 SVGIG (reference sequence). The V end lost 1 base, the J end lost 3 bases, and 7 bases lay between the germline ends. The CDR3 runs 13 residues. The CDR3 coding sequence is TGTGCCTGGAGTGGACAGTACAATCAGCCCCAGCATTTT. This gives the protein CAWSGQYNQPQHF.

This chain links TRBV29-1 with TRBJ2-1; D perhaps matches TRBD2 (6 bases). The ends were cut back, 6 bases at V and 1 base at J, with 10 bases in the middle. The CDR3 runs to 13 residues. Germline assignment: CDR1 SQVTM and CDR2 ANQGSEA. The CDR3: CSVPGVSYNEQFF. As DNA, the CDR3 is TGCAGCGTACCGGGGGTGTCCTACAATGAGCAGTTCTTC.

The chain couples TRBV14 to TRBJ1-2, with unresolved D. V was trimmed by 2 bases and J by 2 bases, leaving 6 bases between them. The CDR3 has 13 residues. Germline V CDR1 and CDR2: SGHDN, FVKESK. The CDR3 protein is CASSQNGNYGYTF. The DNA of the CDR3 is TGTGCCAGCAGCCAAAACGGGAACTATGGCTACACCTTC.

The chain links TRBV4-2 to TRBJ2-5; TRBD2 agrees at 8 bases. Per the germline V gene, CDR1 is LGHNA and CDR2 is YNFKEQ. Trimming took 3 bases from V and 5 from J; bases not matched to a gene: 8. The CDR3 spans 15 residues. The DNA of the CDR3 is TGTGCCAGCAGCCAGGGGAGCGGGGGCGGTGAGACCCAGTACTTC. This sequence encodes CASSQGSGGGETQYF.

V usage is TRBV27 and J usage is TRBJ1-2, with no clear D. The CDR3 length is 13 residues. The ends were cut back, 5 bases at V and 2 bases at J, with 9 bases in the middle. From germline, CDR1 is MNHEY and CDR2 SMNVEV (reference sequence). The CDR3 region has the DNA TGTGCCAGCAGTGCCCACGGAAACTATGGCTACACCTTC. As protein: CASSAHGNYGYTF.

This clonotype was seen a few times. The rearrangement uses TRBV28 and TRBJ1-1; D is possibly TRBD1 (6 bases). V lost 5 bases and J 8 bases, leaving 15 bases between the germline ends. The V gene's germline CDR1 is MDHEN and CDR2 SYDVKM. The CDR3 is 13 residues long. As DNA, the CDR3 is TGTGCCAGCAGTATCCTACCCGGGACAGAAGCTTTCTTT. Residues: CASSILPGTEAFF.

J is TRBJ2-7 and V is TRBV6-1; TRBD1 agrees at 7 bases. CDR3 length: 13 amino acids. The trim removed 4 bases at V and 6 bases at J, leaving 6 bases unmatched. Germline assignment: CDR1 MNHNS and CDR2 SASEGT. The CDR3, as DNA: TGTGCCAGCAGTGCGGGACAGTTGGTCGAGCAGTACTTC. Its translation: CASSAGQLVEQYF.

This clonotype appeared many times. This rearrangement joins TRBV5-1 to TRBJ2-5, with 14 bases fitting TRBD2. The CDR3 totals 16 residues. Germline V lookup: CDR1 SGHRS, CDR2 YFSETQ. The junction had 3 bases not matched to a gene; V was cut back by 0 bases and J by 5 bases. CDR3 residues: CASSLGLAGGTETQYF. The CDR3 DNA is TGCGCCAGCAGCTTGGGACTAGCGGGAGGGACGGAGACCCAGTACTTC.

J is TRBJ2-1 and V is TRBV20-1; weak D call: TRBD2 (5 bases). This CDR3 is 12 amino acids long. The V gene's germline CDR1 is DFQATT and CDR2 SNEGSKA (reference sequence). Trimming took 4 bases from V and 10 from J, leaving 14 bases between them. The CDR3 DNA reads as TGCAGTGCTACCCCAGAGGGCAGAGAGCAGTTCTTC. This sequence encodes CSATPEGREQFF.

This clonotype was counted ten times or more. The chain has TRBV3-1 and TRBJ2-6; no definite D call. The V end was cut by 7 bases, the J end by 1 base, with 5 bases between. This CDR3 spans 13 amino acids. Germline V lookup: CDR1 LGHDT, CDR2 YNNKEL (reference sequence). CDR3 protein: CASMGSGANVLTF. The CDR3 region has the DNA TGTGCCAGCATGGGATCTGGGGCCAACGTCCTGACTTTC.

This chain connects TRBV29-1 to TRBJ2-5, with D possibly called TRBD1 or TRBD2 (5 bases each). The CDR3 has 14 residues. Germline V CDR1 and CDR2: SQVTM, ANQGSEA. The germline V and J ends were trimmed by 6 bases and 1 base, with 15 bases remaining between them. DNA for the CDR3: TGCAGCGTCCCAAAGTGGGGGAGCCAAGAGACCCAGTACTTC. Translated: CSVPKWGSQETQYF.

This clonotype was counted ten times or more. The chain links TRBV30 to TRBJ2-7; 7 bases line up with TRBD2. The CDR3 consists of 14 residues. The junction had 10 bases not matched to a gene; V was cut back by 4 bases and J by 4 bases. Per the germline V gene, CDR1 is GTSNPN and CDR2 is SVGIG (reference sequence). In nucleotides, the CDR3 is TGTGCCTGGACTAGCGGCCCGCCGAGATACGAGCAGTACTTC. Its protein product is CAWTSGPPRYEQYF. Complete variable domain (other parts from reference TRBV30 and TRBJ2-7): SQTIHQWPATLVQPVGSPLSLECTVEGTSNPNLYWYRQAAGRGLQLLFYSVGIGQISSEVPQNLSASRPQDRQFILSSKKLLLSDSGFYLCAWTSGPPRYEQYFGPGTRLTVT.

V and J are TRBV29-1 and TRBJ1-1; D uncertain. Germline CDR1 SQVTM, CDR2 ANQGSEA. There are 13 residues in the CDR3. The V end was cut by 3 bases, the J end by 1 base, with 9 bases between. The CDR3 spells CSVDQAPNTEAFF. In nucleotides, the CDR3 is TGCAGCGTTGATCAGGCCCCGAACACTGAAGCTTTCTTT.

This clonotype appeared a few times. CDR3 sequence: CASSPTGAETQYF. The CDR3 DNA is TGTGCCAGCAGCCCAACAGGGGCAGAGACCCAGTACTTC. The genes are TRBV7-4 and TRBJ2-5, with 7 bases matching TRBD1. Germline values: CDR1 SGHVT, CDR2 SQSDAQ. The ends lost 5 bases at V and 4 bases at J; junction bases unmatched: 4. This CDR3 is 13 amino acids long.

This sequence joins TRBV15 and TRBJ1-1; no reliable D call. Trimming stripped 5 bases from V and 1 base from J, with 8 bases between. The CDR3 consists of 13 residues. Per the germline V gene, CDR1 is LNHNV and CDR2 is YYDKDF (reference sequence). This CDR3 is CATSVETNTEAFF. The CDR3 DNA sequence: TGTGCCACCAGCGTCGAAACGAACACTGAAGCTTTCTTT.